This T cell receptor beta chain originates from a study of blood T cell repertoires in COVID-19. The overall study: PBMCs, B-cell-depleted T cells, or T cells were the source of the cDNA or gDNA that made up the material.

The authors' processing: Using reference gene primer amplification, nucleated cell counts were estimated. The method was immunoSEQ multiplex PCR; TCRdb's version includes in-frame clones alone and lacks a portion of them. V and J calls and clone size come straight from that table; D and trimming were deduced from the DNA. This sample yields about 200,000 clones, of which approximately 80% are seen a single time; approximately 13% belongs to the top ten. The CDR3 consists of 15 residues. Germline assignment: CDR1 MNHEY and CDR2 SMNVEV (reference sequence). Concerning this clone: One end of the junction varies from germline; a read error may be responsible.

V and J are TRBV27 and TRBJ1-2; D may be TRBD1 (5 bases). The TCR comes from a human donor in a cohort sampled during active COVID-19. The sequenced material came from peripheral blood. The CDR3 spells CASSLSPGPNYGYTF. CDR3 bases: TGTGCCAGCAGCTTATCGCCAGGGCCCAACTATGGCTACACCTTC.